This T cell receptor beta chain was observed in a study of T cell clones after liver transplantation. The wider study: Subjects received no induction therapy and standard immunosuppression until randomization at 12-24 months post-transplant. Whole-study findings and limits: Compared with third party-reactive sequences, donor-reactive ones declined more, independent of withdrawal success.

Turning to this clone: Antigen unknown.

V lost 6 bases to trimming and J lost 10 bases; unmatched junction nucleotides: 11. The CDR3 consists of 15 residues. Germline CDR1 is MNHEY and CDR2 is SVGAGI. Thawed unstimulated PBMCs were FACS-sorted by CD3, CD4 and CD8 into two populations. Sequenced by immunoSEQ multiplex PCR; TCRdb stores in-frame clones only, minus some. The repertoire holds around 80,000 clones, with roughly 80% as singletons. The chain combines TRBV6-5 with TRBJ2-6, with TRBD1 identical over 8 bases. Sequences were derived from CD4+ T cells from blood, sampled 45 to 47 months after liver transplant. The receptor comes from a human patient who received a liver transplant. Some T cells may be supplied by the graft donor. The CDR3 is CASSPKTGAVNVLTF. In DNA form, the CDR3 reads TGTGCCAGCAGCCCAAAGACAGGGGCTGTGAACGTCCTGACTTTC.